A selection of T cell receptor beta chains follows, all from one sample in a study of vaccination effects on CD4 cells after COVID-19. No antigen has been identified for these receptors. Generated by immunoSEQ multiplex PCR, the TCRdb table keeps only in-frame clones and is missing some. The sample lists around 63,000 clones; roughly 75% were seen once. The sample in question was CD4+ T cells from PBMCs cultured with HCoV-OC43 spike peptides, obtained before COVID-19 vaccination. Source of these receptors: a human donor who received a COVID-19 vaccine. Each CDR3 is given with its conserved first and last residue. The D gene is left open where the match is weak. Only some rows state a clone size, as once, few, many or a class for expanded clones.

clone_size: NA; j_call: TRBJ2-2; v_call: TRBV27; d_call: TRBD1; cdr3_aa: CASRPGQLTGELFF; cdr3_nt: TGTGCCAGCCGACCGGGACAGCTCACCGGGGAGCTGTTTTTT
clone_size: once; j_call: TRBJ2-2; v_call: TRBV10-2; d_call: NA; cdr3_aa: CASTRGYTGELFF; cdr3_nt: TGCGCCAGCACGCGAGGGTACACCGGGGAGCTGTTTTTT
clone_size: few; j_call: TRBJ1-6; v_call: TRBV6-5; d_call: NA; cdr3_aa: CASNLGPNYNSPLHF; cdr3_nt: TGTGCCAGCAATCTTGGGCCCAACTATAATTCACCCCTCCACTTT
clone_size: NA; j_call: TRBJ2-3; v_call: TRBV6-4; d_call: NA; cdr3_aa: CASSPGRYTDTQYF; cdr3_nt: TGTGCCAGCAGCCCGGGTCGATACACAGATACGCAGTATTTT
clone_size: NA; j_call: TRBJ1-1; v_call: TRBV28; d_call: NA; cdr3_aa: CASSLYLESFAAFF; cdr3_nt: TGTGCCAGCAGTTTGTATCTGGAAAGCTTCGCTGCTTTCTTT
clone_size: few; j_call: TRBJ2-2; v_call: TRBV19; d_call: NA; cdr3_aa: CASRLRRQTNTGELFF; cdr3_nt: TGTGCCAGTAGGCTAAGGCGGCAGACTAACACCGGGGAGCTGTTTTTT
clone_size: NA; j_call: TRBJ2-5; v_call: TRBV5-1; d_call: TRBD2; cdr3_aa: CASSGRLAQETQYF; cdr3_nt: TGCGCCAGCAGCGGAAGACTAGCCCAAGAGACCCAGTACTTC
clone_size: NA; j_call: TRBJ1-3; v_call: TRBV6-5; d_call: NA; cdr3_aa: CASSYGMASGNTIYF; cdr3_nt: TGTGCCAGCAGTTACGGGATGGCCTCTGGAAACACCATATATTTT
clone_size: few; j_call: TRBJ2-2; v_call: TRBV11-3; d_call: TRBD2; cdr3_aa: CASSLVFSGGNTGELFF; cdr3_nt: TGTGCCAGCAGCTTGGTATTTAGCGGGGGCAACACCGGGGAGCTGTTTTTT
clone_size: NA; j_call: TRBJ1-2; v_call: TRBV5-6; d_call: NA; cdr3_aa: CASSLWIAVANYGYTF; cdr3_nt: TGTGCCAGCAGCTTGTGGATAGCGGTTGCTAACTATGGCTACACCTTC
clone_size: NA; j_call: TRBJ2-2; v_call: TRBV13; d_call: NA; cdr3_aa: CASSLGRPINTGELFF; cdr3_nt: TGTGCCAGCAGCTTAGGACGACCCATTAACACCGGGGAGCTGTTTTTT
clone_size: NA; j_call: TRBJ1-2; v_call: TRBV21-1; d_call: NA; cdr3_aa: CASSKDRRKVNYGYTF; cdr3_nt: TGTGCCAGCAGCAAAGATAGAAGAAAGGTAAACTATGGCTACACCTTC
clone_size: NA; j_call: TRBJ1-2; v_call: TRBV2; d_call: NA; cdr3_aa: CASSIGQIYGYTF; cdr3_nt: TGTGCCAGCAGTATAGGACAGATCTATGGCTACACCTTC
clone_size: NA; j_call: TRBJ2-5; v_call: TRBV10-3; d_call: NA; cdr3_aa: CAISGGTAVQETQYF; cdr3_nt: TGTGCCATCAGTGGGGGGACGGCTGTACAAGAGACCCAGTACTTC
clone_size: NA; j_call: TRBJ2-5; v_call: TRBV5-1; d_call: NA; cdr3_aa: CASSPVSGGGETQYF; cdr3_nt: TGCGCCAGCAGCCCGGTTTCAGGAGGAGGAGAGACCCAGTACTTC
clone_size: NA; j_call: TRBJ2-2; v_call: TRBV3-1/TRBV3-2; d_call: TRBD2; cdr3_aa: CASSQSIRTSGVYTGELFF; cdr3_nt: TGTGCCAGCAGCCAATCAATTAGGACTAGCGGGGTGTACACCGGGGAGCTGTTTTTT
clone_size: few; j_call: TRBJ1-3; v_call: TRBV18; d_call: NA; cdr3_aa: CASTQVSEYTIYF; cdr3_nt: TGTGCCAGCACGCAGGTGTCGGAGTACACCATATATTTT
clone_size: NA; j_call: TRBJ1-2; v_call: TRBV18; d_call: TRBD1; cdr3_aa: CASGQGLYGYTF; cdr3_nt: TGTGCCAGCGGACAGGGTCTTTATGGCTACACCTTC
clone_size: NA; j_call: TRBJ1-1; v_call: TRBV2; d_call: NA; cdr3_aa: CASSNWGVNTEAFF; cdr3_nt: TGTGCCAGCAGTAATTGGGGGGTGAACACTGAAGCTTTCTTT
clone_size: NA; j_call: TRBJ1-4; v_call: TRBV19; d_call: NA; cdr3_aa: CASSQSRQQNEKLFF; cdr3_nt: TGTGCCAGTAGTCAGTCCCGACAGCAGAATGAAAAACTGTTTTTT
clone_size: once; j_call: TRBJ1-4; v_call: TRBV29-1; d_call: TRBD1; cdr3_aa: CSVGQGGTEKLFF; cdr3_nt: TGCAGCGTGGGACAGGGGGGTACTGAAAAACTGTTTTTT
clone_size: NA; j_call: TRBJ2-5; v_call: TRBV9; d_call: NA; cdr3_aa: CASSARGGGLRETQYF; cdr3_nt: TGTGCCAGCAGCGCCCGAGGGGGGGGCCTACGAGAGACCCAGTACTTC
clone_size: NA; j_call: TRBJ2-3; v_call: TRBV10-3; d_call: TRBD2; cdr3_aa: CAISGLAGSTDTQYF; cdr3_nt: TGTGCCATCAGTGGACTAGCGGGGAGCACAGATACGCAGTATTTT
clone_size: NA; j_call: TRBJ2-2; v_call: TRBV5-8; d_call: TRBD1; cdr3_aa: CASIYRGLGTGELFF; cdr3_nt: TGTGCCAGCATTTACAGGGGGCTCGGCACCGGGGAGCTGTTTTTT
clone_size: NA; j_call: TRBJ2-1; v_call: TRBV14; d_call: TRBD2; cdr3_aa: CASSRLRTSGEQFF; cdr3_nt: TGTGCCAGCAGCCGTTTACGGACTAGCGGTGAGCAGTTCTTC
clone_size: NA; j_call: TRBJ2-2; v_call: TRBV5-8; d_call: NA; cdr3_aa: CASSWTLRTATGELFF; cdr3_nt: TGTGCCAGCAGCTGGACTCTTCGGACCGCCACCGGGGAGCTGTTTTTT
clone_size: NA; j_call: TRBJ1-1; v_call: TRBV18; d_call: NA; cdr3_aa: CASSSAGDTEAFF; cdr3_nt: TGTGCCAGCTCATCCGCAGGGGACACTGAAGCTTTCTTT
clone_size: NA; j_call: TRBJ2-2; v_call: TRBV7-2; d_call: NA; cdr3_aa: CASSRFSGANTGELFF; cdr3_nt: TGTGCCAGCAGCCGTTTCTCCGGCGCGAACACCGGGGAGCTGTTTTTT
clone_size: NA; j_call: TRBJ2-3; v_call: TRBV7-2; d_call: NA; cdr3_aa: CASSQTASTDTQYF; cdr3_nt: TGTGCCAGCAGTCAAACCGCATCCACAGATACGCAGTATTTT
clone_size: NA; j_call: TRBJ2-5; v_call: TRBV5-6; d_call: TRBD2; cdr3_aa: CASSPGLAGGPQTQYF; cdr3_nt: TGTGCCAGCAGTCCGGGACTAGCGGGGGGGCCGCAGACCCAGTACTTC
clone_size: NA; j_call: TRBJ2-1; v_call: TRBV5-1; d_call: TRBD1; cdr3_aa: CASSSMTGTGEFF; cdr3_nt: TGCGCCAGCAGCTCGATGACCGGGACAGGGGAGTTCTTC
clone_size: NA; j_call: TRBJ2-2; v_call: TRBV4-2; d_call: TRBD2; cdr3_aa: CASSQEGASGGSGELFF; cdr3_nt: TGTGCCAGCAGCCAAGAAGGGGCTAGCGGGGGGTCCGGGGAGCTGTTTTTT
clone_size: NA; j_call: TRBJ2-1; v_call: TRBV2; d_call: TRBD1; cdr3_aa: CASRRGQGYQNEQFF; cdr3_nt: TGTGCCAGCAGGAGAGGACAGGGGTATCAAAATGAGCAGTTCTTC
clone_size: NA; j_call: TRBJ2-6; v_call: TRBV5-1; d_call: NA; cdr3_aa: CASSLAAGANVLTF; cdr3_nt: TGCGCCAGCAGCTTGGCCGCTGGGGCCAACGTCCTGACTTTC
clone_size: NA; j_call: TRBJ1-5; v_call: TRBV5-6; d_call: TRBD1; cdr3_aa: CASSSLGQKGPQHF; cdr3_nt: TGTGCCAGCAGCTCATTGGGACAGAAAGGACCCCAGCATTTT
clone_size: NA; j_call: TRBJ1-2; v_call: TRBV6-5; d_call: NA; cdr3_aa: CASRRGVGGYGYTF; cdr3_nt: TGTGCCAGCAGGAGAGGGGTGGGCGGCTATGGCTACACCTTC
clone_size: NA; j_call: TRBJ2-3; v_call: TRBV10-3; d_call: NA; cdr3_aa: CAIGGGGTDTQYF; cdr3_nt: TGTGCCATCGGAGGCGGGGGCACAGATACGCAGTATTTT
clone_size: NA; j_call: TRBJ1-5; v_call: TRBV18; d_call: NA; cdr3_aa: CASSPSIDQPQHF; cdr3_nt: TGTGCCAGCTCACCCTCCATTGATCAGCCCCAGCATTTT
clone_size: few; j_call: TRBJ2-3; v_call: TRBV6-5; d_call: NA; cdr3_aa: CASRLEGTDTQYF; cdr3_nt: TGTGCCAGCAGGCTCGAGGGGACAGATACGCAGTATTTT
clone_size: NA; j_call: TRBJ2-5; v_call: TRBV2; d_call: NA; cdr3_aa: CASSDGQPKETQYF; cdr3_nt: TGTGCCAGCAGTGACGGACAGCCGAAAGAGACCCAGTACTTC
clone_size: NA; j_call: TRBJ2-1; v_call: TRBV27; d_call: TRBD2; cdr3_aa: CASSRLAGGIDEQFF; cdr3_nt: TGTGCCAGCAGTAGACTAGCGGGGGGTATCGATGAGCAGTTCTTC
clone_size: once; j_call: TRBJ2-1; v_call: TRBV11-3; d_call: TRBD1; cdr3_aa: CASSLDSINRGNEQFF; cdr3_nt: TGTGCCAGCAGCTTGGACTCAATCAACAGGGGAAATGAGCAGTTCTTC
clone_size: NA; j_call: TRBJ2-5; v_call: TRBV4-3; d_call: TRBD1; cdr3_aa: CASSQDPRGQGETQYF; cdr3_nt: TGCGCCAGCAGCCAAGATCCCAGGGGGCAAGGAGAGACCCAGTACTTC
clone_size: NA; j_call: TRBJ2-2; v_call: TRBV7-2; d_call: NA; cdr3_aa: CASSEPVTGELFF; cdr3_nt: TGTGCCAGCAGTGAGCCGGTCACCGGGGAGCTGTTTTTT
clone_size: NA; j_call: TRBJ2-3; v_call: TRBV7-9; d_call: NA; cdr3_aa: CASSQGDTQYF; cdr3_nt: TGTGCCAGCAGCCAAGGAGATACGCAGTATTTT
clone_size: NA; j_call: TRBJ2-5; v_call: TRBV6-5; d_call: NA; cdr3_aa: CASTSTGQPQETQYF; cdr3_nt: TGTGCCAGCACCTCAACAGGACAGCCACAAGAGACCCAGTACTTC
clone_size: NA; j_call: TRBJ1-4; v_call: TRBV5-5; d_call: TRBD1; cdr3_aa: CASSLGPTGGNEKLFF; cdr3_nt: TGTGCCAGCAGCTTGGGCCCGACAGGGGGAAACGAAAAACTGTTTTTT
clone_size: few; j_call: TRBJ1-1; v_call: TRBV12-5; d_call: TRBD1; cdr3_aa: CASGSRPGGTLSEAFF; cdr3_nt: TGTGCTAGTGGTTCTCGCCCAGGGGGCACGCTCTCTGAAGCTTTCTTT
clone_size: NA; j_call: TRBJ1-5; v_call: TRBV6-5; d_call: NA; cdr3_aa: CASRVDSSNQPQHF; cdr3_nt: TGTGCCAGCAGAGTAGACAGCAGCAATCAGCCCCAGCATTTT
clone_size: NA; j_call: TRBJ1-1; v_call: TRBV29-1; d_call: NA; cdr3_aa: CSVERGGVGTEAFF; cdr3_nt: TGCAGCGTTGAAAGAGGAGGGGTAGGCACTGAAGCTTTCTTT
clone_size: NA; j_call: TRBJ2-6; v_call: TRBV28; d_call: TRBD2; cdr3_aa: CASRAAGSYAGANVLTF; cdr3_nt: TGTGCCAGCAGGGCAGCGGGGAGTTACGCTGGGGCCAACGTCCTGACTTTC
clone_size: NA; j_call: TRBJ1-6; v_call: TRBV6-5; d_call: NA; cdr3_aa: CASTPGGSWSPLHF; cdr3_nt: TGTGCCAGCACCCCCGGGGGTAGTTGGTCACCCCTCCACTTT
clone_size: NA; j_call: TRBJ2-5; v_call: TRBV4-1; d_call: TRBD1; cdr3_aa: CASSQGDSQETQYF; cdr3_nt: TGCGCCAGCAGCCAAGGGGACAGCCAAGAGACCCAGTACTTC
clone_size: NA; j_call: TRBJ1-1; v_call: TRBV7-9; d_call: NA; cdr3_aa: CASSLEQTEAFF; cdr3_nt: TGTGCCAGCAGCTTAGAGCAGACTGAAGCTTTCTTT
clone_size: NA; j_call: TRBJ2-3; v_call: TRBV5-4; d_call: TRBD2; cdr3_aa: CASSLSSGGASTDTQYF; cdr3_nt: TGTGCCAGCAGCTTGTCTAGCGGGGGGGCTAGCACAGATACGCAGTATTTT
clone_size: few; j_call: TRBJ2-1; v_call: TRBV29-1; d_call: NA; cdr3_aa: CSTPISGRLSDNEQFF; cdr3_nt: TGCAGCACTCCAATTTCGGGTAGGTTGAGCGACAATGAGCAGTTCTTC
clone_size: once; j_call: TRBJ2-3; v_call: TRBV24-1; d_call: TRBD1; cdr3_aa: CATSDPGTGADTQYF; cdr3_nt: TGTGCCACCAGTGACCCCGGGACAGGGGCCGATACGCAGTATTTT
clone_size: NA; j_call: TRBJ2-3; v_call: TRBV29-1; d_call: TRBD2; cdr3_aa: CSVARPAGGSYTDTQYF; cdr3_nt: TGCAGCGTTGCCCGGCCAGCGGGGGGGTCCTACACAGATACGCAGTATTTT
clone_size: NA; j_call: TRBJ1-6; v_call: TRBV2; d_call: TRBD1; cdr3_aa: CASNRGPLGSPLHF; cdr3_nt: TGTGCCAGCAACAGGGGACCCTTAGGATCACCCCTCCACTTT